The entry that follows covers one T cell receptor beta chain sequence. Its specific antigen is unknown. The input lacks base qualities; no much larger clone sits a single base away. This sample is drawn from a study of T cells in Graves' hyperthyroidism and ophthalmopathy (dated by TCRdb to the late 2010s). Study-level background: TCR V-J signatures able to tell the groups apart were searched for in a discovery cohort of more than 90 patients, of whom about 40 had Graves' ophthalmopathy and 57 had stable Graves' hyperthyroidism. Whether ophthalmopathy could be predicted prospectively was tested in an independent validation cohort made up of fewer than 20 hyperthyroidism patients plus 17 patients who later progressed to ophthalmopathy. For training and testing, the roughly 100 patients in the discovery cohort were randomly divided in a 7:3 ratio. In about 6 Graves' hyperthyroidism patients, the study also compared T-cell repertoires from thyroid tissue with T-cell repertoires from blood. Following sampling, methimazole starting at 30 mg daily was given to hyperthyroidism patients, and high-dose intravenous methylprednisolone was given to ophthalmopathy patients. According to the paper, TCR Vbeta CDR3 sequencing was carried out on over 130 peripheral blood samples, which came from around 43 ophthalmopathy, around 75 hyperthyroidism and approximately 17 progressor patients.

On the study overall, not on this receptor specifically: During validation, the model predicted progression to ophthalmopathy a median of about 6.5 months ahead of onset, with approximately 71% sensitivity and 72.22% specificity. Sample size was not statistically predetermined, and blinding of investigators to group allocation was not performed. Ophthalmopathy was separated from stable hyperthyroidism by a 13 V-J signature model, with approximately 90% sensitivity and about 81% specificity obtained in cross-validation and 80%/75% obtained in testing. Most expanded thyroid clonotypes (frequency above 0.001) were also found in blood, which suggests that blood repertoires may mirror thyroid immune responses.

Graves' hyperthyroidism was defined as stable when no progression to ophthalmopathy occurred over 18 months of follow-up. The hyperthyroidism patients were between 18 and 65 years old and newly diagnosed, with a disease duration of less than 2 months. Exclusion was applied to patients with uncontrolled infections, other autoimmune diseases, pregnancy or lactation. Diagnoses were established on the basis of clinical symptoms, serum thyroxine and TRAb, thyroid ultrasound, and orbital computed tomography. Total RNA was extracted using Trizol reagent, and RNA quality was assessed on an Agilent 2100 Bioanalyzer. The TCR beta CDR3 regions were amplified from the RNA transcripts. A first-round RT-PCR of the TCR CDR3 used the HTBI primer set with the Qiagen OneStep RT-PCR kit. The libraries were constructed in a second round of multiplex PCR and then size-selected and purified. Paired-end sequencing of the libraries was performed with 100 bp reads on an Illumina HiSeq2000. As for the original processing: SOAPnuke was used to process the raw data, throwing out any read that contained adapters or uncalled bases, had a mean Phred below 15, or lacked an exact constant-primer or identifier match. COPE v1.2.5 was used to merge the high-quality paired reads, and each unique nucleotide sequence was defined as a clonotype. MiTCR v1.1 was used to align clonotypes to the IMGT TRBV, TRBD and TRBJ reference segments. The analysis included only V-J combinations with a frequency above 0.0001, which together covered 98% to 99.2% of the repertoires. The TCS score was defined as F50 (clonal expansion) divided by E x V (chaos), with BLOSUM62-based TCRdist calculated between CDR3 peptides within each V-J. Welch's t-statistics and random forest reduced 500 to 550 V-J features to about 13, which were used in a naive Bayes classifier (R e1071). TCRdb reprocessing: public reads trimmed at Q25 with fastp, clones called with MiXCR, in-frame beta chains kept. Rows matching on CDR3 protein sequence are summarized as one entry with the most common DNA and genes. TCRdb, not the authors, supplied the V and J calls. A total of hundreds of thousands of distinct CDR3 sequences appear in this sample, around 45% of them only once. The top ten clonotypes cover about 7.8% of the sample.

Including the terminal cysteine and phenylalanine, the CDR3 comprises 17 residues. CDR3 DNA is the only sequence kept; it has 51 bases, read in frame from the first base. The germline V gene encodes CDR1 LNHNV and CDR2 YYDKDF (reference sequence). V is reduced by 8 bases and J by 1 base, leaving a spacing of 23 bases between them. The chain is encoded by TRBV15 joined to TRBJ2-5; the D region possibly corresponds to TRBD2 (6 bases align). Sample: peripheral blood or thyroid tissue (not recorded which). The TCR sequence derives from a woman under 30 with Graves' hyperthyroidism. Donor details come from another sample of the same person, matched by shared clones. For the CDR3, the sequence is CATANPQRGVGQETQYF. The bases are TGTGCCACCGCAAATCCCCAGCGCGGGGTGGGCCAAGAGACCCAGTACTTC. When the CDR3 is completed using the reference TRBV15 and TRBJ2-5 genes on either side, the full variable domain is DAMVIQNPRYQVTQFGKPVTLSCSQTLNHNVMYWYQQKSSQAPKLLFHYYDKDFNNEADTPDNFQSRRPNTSFCFLDIRSPGLGDTAMYLCATANPQRGVGQETQYFGPGTRLLVL.